This T cell receptor beta chain was documented in a study of T cells after yellow fever vaccination. This clonotype has a handful of counts. Its antigen is still unknown. TCRdb recomputed calls from the 5' RACE reads with MiXCR, one row per CDR3 protein. The sample lists about 500,000 distinct CDR3 sequences; approximately 16% were seen once. Findings and limits, study-wide: Reappearance after the booster was observed for most primary-vaccination clones (around 95% CD4, roughly 88% CD8). Contaminating bulk clonotypes could be abundant in FACS-sorted repertoires.

The CDR3 loop spans 14 amino acids. Germline CDR1 reads LNHNV; CDR2 reads YYDKDF (reference sequence). Trimming took off 4 bases at V and 4 bases at J, with 13 bases between the two ends. This material consisted of PBMCs, taken about 5 days after the first yellow fever vaccination. The TCR originated in a man between 18 and 29 years old who received the YFV17D yellow fever vaccine. The chain is built from TRBV15 and TRBJ1-2; TRBD1 is a possible D gene (6 bases). CDR3 amino acids: CATSNTHRAYGYTF. The CDR3 DNA reads TGTGCCACCAGCAACACCCACAGGGCCTATGGCTACACCTTC. Using reference TRBV15 and TRBJ1-2 for the parts outside the CDR3, the full variable domain is DAMVIQNPRYQVTQFGKPVTLSCSQTLNHNVMYWYQQKSSQAPKLLFHYYDKDFNNEADTPDNFQSRRPNTSFCFLDIRSPGLGDTAMYLCATSNTHRAYGYTFGSGTRLTVV.